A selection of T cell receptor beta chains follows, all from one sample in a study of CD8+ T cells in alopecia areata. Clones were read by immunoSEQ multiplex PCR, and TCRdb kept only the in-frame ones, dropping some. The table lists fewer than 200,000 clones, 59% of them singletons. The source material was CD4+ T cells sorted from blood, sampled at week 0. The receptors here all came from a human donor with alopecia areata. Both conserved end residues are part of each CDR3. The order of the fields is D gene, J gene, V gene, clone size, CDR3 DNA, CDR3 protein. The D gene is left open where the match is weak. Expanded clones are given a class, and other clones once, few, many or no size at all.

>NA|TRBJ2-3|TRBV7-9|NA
TGTGCCAGCAGCTACGAGTTTGGTACGCAGTATTTT
CASSYEFGTQYF
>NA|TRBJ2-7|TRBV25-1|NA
TGTGCCACCGGGGGCCGGGGCGAGCAGTACTTC
CATGGRGEQYF
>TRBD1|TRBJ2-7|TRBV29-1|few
TGCAGCGTTTCACAGGGGGTGTACGAGCAGTACTTC
CSVSQGVYEQYF
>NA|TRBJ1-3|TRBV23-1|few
TGCGCCAGCAGTCAATCCCACAGGTCTGGAAACACCATATATTTT
CASSQSHRSGNTIYF
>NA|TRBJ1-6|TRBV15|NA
TGTGCCACCAGCAGAGATCGGGCAGCCGAATATAATTCACCCCTCCACTTT
CATSRDRAAEYNSPLHF
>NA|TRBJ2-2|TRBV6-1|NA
TGTGCCAGCAGTGAACCGGGGCTTCGCCTTGACGGGGAGCTGTTTTTT
CASSEPGLRLDGELFF
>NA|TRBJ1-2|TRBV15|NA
TGTGCCACCAGCAGCCGCGTGGGCTACACCTTC
CATSSRVGYTF
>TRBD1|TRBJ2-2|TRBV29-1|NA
TGCAGCGTTGACAGGGGGCGAACCGGGGAGCTGTTTTTT
CSVDRGRTGELFF
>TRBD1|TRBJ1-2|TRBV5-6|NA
TGTGCCAGCAGCTGGACCGGGACAGGGGCTCATGGCTACACCTTC
CASSWTGTGAHGYTF
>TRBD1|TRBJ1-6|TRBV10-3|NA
TGTGCCATCAGTCTTCACGGACAGGGCAATAATTCACCCCTCCACTTT
CAISLHGQGNNSPLHF
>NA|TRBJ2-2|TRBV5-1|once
TGCGCCAGCAGCGACCTTGGCGTGGCCGGGGAGCTGTTTTTT
CASSDLGVAGELFF
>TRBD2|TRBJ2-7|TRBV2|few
TGTGCCAGCAGCGGACTAGCGGGGGCCTACGAGCAGTACTTC
CASSGLAGAYEQYF
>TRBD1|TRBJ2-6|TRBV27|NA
TGTGCCAGCAGTTTCAAGGGACAGGGGGTGTCTGGGGCCAACGTCCTGACTTTC
CASSFKGQGVSGANVLTF
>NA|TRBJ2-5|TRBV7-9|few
TGTGCCAGCAGCCCGGGGTACCAAGAGACCCAGTACTTC
CASSPGYQETQYF
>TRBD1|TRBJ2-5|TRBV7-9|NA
TGTGCCAGCAGCCCGGACAGGCAGGAGACCCAGTACTTC
CASSPDRQETQYF
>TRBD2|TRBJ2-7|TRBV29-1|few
TGCAGCGTTGCTGGGAGCGGGAGCAGCTCCTACGAGCAGTACTTC
CSVAGSGSSSYEQYF
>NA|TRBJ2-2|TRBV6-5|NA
TGTGCCAGCAGTATCAACACCGGGGAGCTGTTTTTT
CASSINTGELFF
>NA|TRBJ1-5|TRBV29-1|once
TGCAGCGTTGGCGGGAATAGCAATCAGCCCCAGCATTTT
CSVGGNSNQPQHF
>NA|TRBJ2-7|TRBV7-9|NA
TGTGCCAGCAAAGCGTCGGGGACTGCCGACGAGCAGTACTTC
CASKASGTADEQYF
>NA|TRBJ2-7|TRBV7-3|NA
TGTGCCAGCAGCTCTTCCCGGGACTGGGGGGTATCCTCCTACGAGCAGTACTTC
CASSSSRDWGVSSYEQYF
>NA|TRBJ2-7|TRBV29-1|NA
TGCAGCGTCCTGGACGGGTCCTACGAGCAGTACTTC
CSVLDGSYEQYF
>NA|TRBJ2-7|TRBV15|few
TGTGCCACCAGCAGAGGGGACTCCTACGAGCAGTACTTC
CATSRGDSYEQYF
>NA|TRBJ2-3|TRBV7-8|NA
TGTGCCAGCAGCTTGATGGGTACGCAGTATTTT
CASSLMGTQYF
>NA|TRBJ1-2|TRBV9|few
TGTGCCAGCGGGGGCGGGAGGGCCGACCGTTACACCTTC
CASGGGRADRYTF
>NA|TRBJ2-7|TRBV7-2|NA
TGTGCCAGCAGCTTAGAGACAGGACCACTCTCCTACGAGCAGTACTTC
CASSLETGPLSYEQYF
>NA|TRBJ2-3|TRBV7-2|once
TGTGCCAGCAGCAGGGGGACTCTATCCACAGATACGCAGTATTTT
CASSRGTLSTDTQYF
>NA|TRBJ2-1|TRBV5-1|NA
TGCGCCAGCAGCTTGGGGAGCGGCCCTGACAATGAGCAGTTCTTC
CASSLGSGPDNEQFF
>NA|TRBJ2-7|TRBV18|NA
TGTGCCAGCTCACCAGTGGGGACCGAGCCTTCCTACGAGCAGTACTTC
CASSPVGTEPSYEQYF
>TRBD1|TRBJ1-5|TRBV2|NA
TGTGCCAGCAGGGGGGACAGTGCTAATCAGCCCCAGCATTTT
CASRGDSANQPQHF
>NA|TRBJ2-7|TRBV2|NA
TGTGCCAGCCATACTTCATACGAGCAGTACTTC
CASHTSYEQYF